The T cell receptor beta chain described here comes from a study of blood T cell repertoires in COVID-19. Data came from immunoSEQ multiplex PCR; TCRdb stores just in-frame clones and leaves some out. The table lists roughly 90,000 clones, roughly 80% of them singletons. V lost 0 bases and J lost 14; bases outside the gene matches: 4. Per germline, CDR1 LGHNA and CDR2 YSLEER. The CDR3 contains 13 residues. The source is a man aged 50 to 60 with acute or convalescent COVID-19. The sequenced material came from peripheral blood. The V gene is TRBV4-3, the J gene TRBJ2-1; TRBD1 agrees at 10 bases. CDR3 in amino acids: CASSQDGTGAKFF. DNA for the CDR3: TGCGCCAGCAGCCAAGATGGGACAGGGGCTAAGTTCTTC.